This passage covers 17 T cell receptor beta chains from one sample sequenced in a study of blood T cell repertoires in COVID-19. Produced via immunoSEQ multiplex PCR; TCRdb's table is partial and in-frame only. This table has 90,000 to 120,000 clones, approximately 88% appearing once. The sequencing sample was made of peripheral blood. The receptor set was obtained from a man in his forties or fifties with active or convalescent COVID-19.

The V and J genes are TRBV5-4 and TRBJ2-1; 10 bases fit TRBD2. The CDR3 runs 15 residues. V gave up 0 bases and J gave up 8 bases; unmatched junction bases: 5. Germline loops: CDR1 SGHNT, CDR2 YYREEE (reference sequence). CDR3 DNA sequence: TGTGCCAGCAGCTTGGGTCCTAGCGGGAGTGATGAGCAGTTCTTC. Translating gives CASSLGPSGSDEQFF.

This clone has just a few counts. The chain uses TRBV9 and TRBJ1-6, with no clear D. The V gene's germline CDR1 is SGDLS and CDR2 YYNGEE. V gave up 4 bases and J gave up 16 bases, with 18 bases separating them. The CDR3 is 13 residues long. The CDR3 DNA sequence: TGTGCCAGCAGCCCATCGGGAGCGGTAGAACTCCACTTT. Translation gives CASSPSGAVELHF.

The chain joins TRBV5-1 to TRBJ2-2, with unresolved D. V lost 4 bases to trimming and J lost 0 bases, with 4 bases between them. CDR3 length: 13 amino acids. From germline, CDR1 is SGHRS and CDR2 YFSETQ. CDR3 sequence (DNA): TGCGCCAGCAGCCCTTCGAACACCGGGGAGCTGTTTTTT. Encoded protein: CASSPSNTGELFF.

This CDR3 is CASSYLRTGGAYGYTF. The CDR3 region has the DNA TGTGCCAGCAGTTACCTCCGGACAGGGGGCGCGTATGGCTACACCTTC. This chain uses TRBV6-5 with TRBJ1-2, with 11 positions matching TRBD1. Germline-derived CDR1 and CDR2 are MNHEY and SVGAGI. This CDR3 is built from 16 residues. After removal of 2 bases from V and 5 bases from J, the junction contained 7 bases not matched to a gene.

The chain joins TRBV28 to TRBJ1-2, with D perhaps TRBD1 (5 bases). The V gene's germline CDR1 is MDHEN and CDR2 SYDVKM. The V end lost 10 bases, the J end lost 1 base, and 25 bases lay between the germline ends. This CDR3 comprises 17 residues. In nucleotides, the CDR3 is TGTGCCACCGACGGGTTGCGAGACGGGACTATTAACTATGGCTACACCTTC. It translates to CATDGLRDGTINYGYTF.

The chain couples TRBV5-4 to TRBJ1-2; TRBD1 agrees at 9 bases. CDR3 length: 15 amino acids. Unmatched junction bases numbered 7, after V lost 0 bases and J lost 7 bases. Germline assignment: CDR1 SGHNT and CDR2 YYREEE (reference sequence). The CDR3 DNA reads as TGTGCCAGCAGCTTGGGTCGGGGACAGGGAGGTGGCTACACCTTC. This encodes CASSLGRGQGGGYTF.

The V and J genes are TRBV2 and TRBJ2-5, with 15 bases fitting TRBD2. Germline lookup yields CDR1 SNHLY and CDR2 FYNNEI. The length of the CDR3 is 17 residues. V shed 7 bases, J shed 9 bases, and the junction held 15 bases outside the gene matches. CDR3 sequence: CASTEGLAGGRRGAQYF. CDR3 nucleotides: TGTGCCAGCACCGAGGGACTAGCGGGAGGCCGGCGGGGGGCCCAGTACTTC.

A word on this clone: The junction departs from the called germline gene at one end, perhaps through a read error. The chain recombines TRBV11-2 with TRBJ2-1; 10 bases are shared with TRBD2. CDR3 size: 16 residues. Germline assignment: CDR1 SGHAT and CDR2 FQNNGV. The CDR3 is CASSPISSGSYIEQFF. CDR3 in DNA: TGTGCCAGCAGCCCTATTTCTAGCGGGAGTTACATTGAGCAGTTCTTC.

The genes are TRBV6-4 and TRBJ1-3; no clear D. Germline V gene sequence: CDR1 MRHNA, CDR2 SNTAGT. Trimming took 9 bases from V and 4 from J, leaving 19 bases between them. The CDR3 length is 15 residues. The CDR3, as DNA: TGTGCCAGTCTTGGTGTAACTCGATCCGGAAACACCATATATTTT. Amino acid sequence: CASLGVTRSGNTIYF.

The genes are TRBV6-6 and TRBJ1-5; D uncertain. CDR1 is MNHNY and CDR2 is SVGAGI in the germline V gene (reference sequence). This CDR3 has 14 residues. With 6 bases removed from V and 4 bases from J, the gap between germline ends came to 13 bases. CDR3 coding DNA: TGTGCCAGCAGGTATCGGACGGGGAATCAGCCCCAGCATTTT. Translating gives CASRYRTGNQPQHF.

The chain has TRBV5-1 and TRBJ2-2; 8 bases agree with TRBD2. The CDR3 sequence is 15 residues long. The junction had 6 bases not matched to a gene; V was cut back by 4 bases and J by 4 bases. Germline V gene data show CDR1 as SGHRS and CDR2 as YFSETQ. CDR3 region: CASSGLAGRTGELFF. CDR3 nucleotide sequence: TGCGCCAGCAGCGGGTTAGCGGGACGCACCGGGGAGCTGTTTTTT.

This chain joins TRBV30 and TRBJ1-2; D gene ambiguous. The CDR3 totals 12 residues. V was shortened by 2 bases and J by 4 bases, with 8 bases between the two germline ends. Germline V gene data show CDR1 as GTSNPN and CDR2 as SVGIG (reference sequence). The CDR3 protein is CAWSLLLYGYTF. The CDR3 coding sequence is TGTGCCTGGAGTTTACTTCTCTATGGCTACACCTTC.

The chain has TRBV5-1 and TRBJ1-1; D perhaps matches TRBD1 (5 bases). The CDR3 has 14 amino acids. The V gene lost 2 bases and the J gene lost 1 base, with 9 bases spanning the gap. The germline V gene has CDR1 SGHRS and CDR2 YFSETQ. The CDR3 is CASSFPDTNTEAFF. The CDR3 region has the DNA TGCGCCAGCAGCTTTCCGGACACGAACACTGAAGCTTTCTTT.

This rearrangement joins TRBV19 to TRBJ1-1, with D possibly being TRBD1 (6 bases). The CDR3 is 14 residues long. Trimming took 6 bases from V and 1 from J, leaving 12 bases between them. Per the germline V gene, CDR1 is LNHDA and CDR2 is SQIVND (reference sequence). The CDR3 DNA reads TGTGCCAGTAGCACCCAACAGGGGAACACTGAAGCTTTCTTT. It is translated as CASSTQQGNTEAFF.

The V gene is TRBV9, the J gene TRBJ2-2; tentatively, D is TRBD2 (5 bases). V was cut by 3 bases and J by 6 bases, with 24 bases left in between. The CDR3 runs to 18 residues. Germline V CDR1 and CDR2: SGDLS, YYNGEE. The CDR3 coding sequence is TGTGCCAGCAGCGGCCGTACCCCGGGCCGTGGAGGTCCCGGGGAGCTGTTTTTT. Its translation: CASSGRTPGRGGPGELFF.

This sequence joins TRBV5-1 and TRBJ2-7; TRBD1 matches 11 bases. V lost 2 bases and J lost 3; bases outside the gene matches: 7. This CDR3 comprises 16 residues. CDR1 and CDR2 (germline): SGHRS, YFSETQ. CDR3 protein: CASSLTIGTGGYEQYF. The CDR3 nucleotides are TGCGCCAGCAGCTTAACCATCGGGACAGGGGGCTACGAGCAGTACTTC.

The chain joins TRBV19 to TRBJ2-1, with TRBD2 matching 16 bases. Germline-derived CDR1 and CDR2 are LNHDA and SQIVND (reference sequence). The CDR3 loop spans 18 amino acids. The J segment lost 8 bases and the V segment lost 3 bases, leaving 10 bases of the junction unmatched. CDR3 nucleotides: TGTGCCAGTAGTATTCAAGGGACTAGCGGGAGGGCCTTCCATGAGCAGTTCTTC. It codes for CASSIQGTSGRAFHEQFF. The full variable domain, completed using reference TRBV19 and TRBJ2-1, is DGGITQSPKYLFRKEGQNVTLSCEQNLNHDAMYWYRQDPGQGLRLIYYSQIVNDFQKGDIAEGYSVSREKKESFPLTVTSAQKNPTAFYLCASSIQGTSGRAFHEQFFGPGTRLTVL.